A single T cell receptor beta chain is shown here with its context. This clonotype was seen only a few times. What this receptor recognizes is not known. No qualities accompany the bases; no much larger clone lies one base away. This record comes from a study of T-cell reconstitution after alpha-beta-depleted transplantation in children (dated by TCRdb to 2016 to 2018). Study-wide context: The study quantitatively tracked T-cell immune reconstitution after TCRalphabeta/CD19-depleted allogeneic hematopoietic cell transplantation in children using TCR repertoire profiling.

The treatment or condition label corresponds to: allogeneic hematopoietic cell transplantation with graft depleted of TCRalphabeta T cells and CD19 B cells. TCRalphabeta/CD19-depleted allogeneic hematopoietic cell grafts were given to the transplant recipients, all of whom were children. What the work shows at the level of the full study, not this receptor alone: About two months after transplant, the apparently early recovery of alphabetaT-cell counts reportedly depended on just several hundred clones that had expanded rapidly and came from non-depleted graft cells. The high TCRbeta diversity at day 60 in some patients was ascribed to recipient T cells and intrathymic progenitors that had survived conditioning. Over subsequent months, a decline in hyperexpanded clone frequencies was noted, and after one year, T-cell counts and TCRbeta diversity were mostly ascribed to newly produced T cells.

Per the germline V gene (reference sequence), SEHNR is the CDR1 and FQNEAQ is the CDR2. V loses 1 base of germline sequence and J loses 3 bases, and the interval between the two ends is 6 bases. The CDR3 runs 13 amino acids, cysteine and phenylalanine included. Of all the DNA, just the CDR3 is kept, 39 bases in frame from base 1. Libraries came from PCR. Sequencing took place on an Illumina HiSeq 2500. TCR library preparation used molecular barcoding, with unique molecular identifiers applied to normalize quantification of the TCRbeta repertoire. Using fastp trimming at Q25 and MiXCR clonotype assembly, TCRdb reanalyzed the public sequencing data and kept in-frame beta chains. Each CDR3 protein gets just one entry, which takes the most common genes and DNA from the rows behind it. Counted in this sample were 120,000 to 150,000 distinct CDR3 sequences; around 8.8% of them appeared once. In total, the top ten clones hold about a sixth of the sample.

This sequence was found in a female patient between 2 and 15 years old who had a stem cell transplant for congenital amegakaryocytic thrombocytopenia, so the T cells may come from the graft donor. The sample here was PBMCs, mostly from graft donor cells, taken 180 days after TCRalphabeta/CD19-depleted stem cell transplant. The chain employs TRBV7-9 and TRBJ2-5, with an unclear D gene assignment. The CDR3 has the sequence CASSLVRKETQYF. In nucleotides, the sequence is TGTGCCAGCAGCTTAGTCCGGAAAGAGACCCAGTACTTC.